This T cell receptor beta chain was found in a study of PD-1 blockade in classical Hodgkin lymphoma. Turning to this clone: The target antigen is unknown.

Findings and limits, study-wide: It was CD4+ TCR diversity, not CD8+, that rose significantly by C4D1. The study reported lower baseline TCR diversity in newly diagnosed patients than in healthy donors.

No patient escaped relapse after autologous stem cell transplantation, and brentuximab vedotin exposure varied. Generated by immunoSEQ multiplex PCR, the TCRdb table keeps only in-frame clones and is missing some. The data contain roughly 140,000 clones, about 78% of them singletons. Trimming cost V 0 bases and J 1 base; bases outside gene matches: 6. The CDR3 runs to 17 residues. The V gene's germline CDR1 is LGHNA and CDR2 YNFKEQ. The sequenced sample was peripheral blood mononuclear cells (PBMCs), obtained before the second cycle of nivolumab. The chain couples TRBV4-2 to TRBJ2-7, with 10 nucleotides matching TRBD1. This TCR was sampled from a human donor with classical Hodgkin lymphoma. CDR3 bases: TGTGCCAGCAGCCAAGAGGTCGGGACAGGGGAATCCTACGAGCAGTACTTC. This translates into CASSQEVGTGESYEQYF.